This entry concerns a single TCR beta chain. The PCR contained 60 Vbeta and 13 Jbeta primers. TCRdb's table, derived via immunoSEQ multiplex PCR, lists solely in-frame clones and lacks some. The profile shows tens of thousands of clones, 60% to 75% of them singletons. From germline, CDR1 is SGHTS and CDR2 YDEGEE. Trimming cost V 3 bases and J 3 bases; bases outside gene matches: 11. The CDR3 consists of 18 residues. These data belong to a study of cytomegalovirus exposure and HLA in healthy donors. This TCR derives from a man aged 40-49 years in good health and CMV-seropositive. The sequenced material came from PBMCs. The rearrangement joins TRBV5-8 to TRBJ2-2; TRBD2 matches at 10 bases. CDR3 sequence reads: CASSSSSGGESYTGELFF. The CDR3 region has the DNA TGTGCCAGCAGCTCGTCTAGCGGGGGCGAATCTTACACCGGGGAGCTGTTTTTT.